Listed below are T cell receptor beta chains from one sample, sequenced in a study of T cell responses to AZD1222 COVID-19 vaccine. The protocol was immunoSEQ multiplex PCR, while the TCRdb copy is restricted to in-frame clones and leaves out a portion. The data show some 65,000 clones, around 79% seen once. The source was peripheral blood, collected on day 0 of MenACWY control vaccination. The receptors were gathered from an adult in good health. CDR3s include the opening cysteine and the closing phenylalanine or tryptophan. D genes are given only for firm matches. A row's size may be missing; if present it is once, few, many or a size class.

CDR3: CASSLTQGRDTQYF; DNA: TGTGCCAGCAGTTTGACACAGGGGAGGGATACGCAGTATTTT; J: TRBJ2-3; V: TRBV28; size: NA; D: NA
CDR3: CASSYSGTDYGYTF; DNA: TGTGCCAGCAGTTACTCGGGGACAGACTATGGCTACACCTTC; J: TRBJ1-2; V: TRBV6-2/TRBV6-3; size: NA; D: TRBD1
CDR3: CAWSGQRDNYYGYTF; DNA: TGTGCCTGGAGTGGACAACGGGACAACTACTATGGCTACACCTTC; J: TRBJ1-2; V: TRBV30; size: NA; D: NA
CDR3: CASSLSSSYEQYF; DNA: TGCGCCAGCAGCTTAAGTAGCTCCTACGAGCAGTACTTC; J: TRBJ2-7; V: TRBV5-1; size: NA; D: NA
CDR3: CASSLVLAGGHNEQFF; DNA: TGTGCCAGCAGCTTAGTCCTAGCGGGAGGCCACAATGAGCAGTTCTTC; J: TRBJ2-1; V: TRBV11-2; size: NA; D: TRBD2
CDR3: CASSPAPRLMDEQFF; DNA: TGTGCCAGCAGCCCCGCCCCGAGACTTATGGATGAGCAGTTCTTC; J: TRBJ2-1; V: TRBV11-2; size: NA; D: NA
CDR3: CASSRGTVEEPQHF; DNA: TGTGCCAGCAGCCGAGGGACAGTGGAGGAGCCCCAGCATTTT; J: TRBJ1-5; V: TRBV3-1/TRBV3-2; size: NA; D: TRBD1
CDR3: CASSPGQGGQPQHF; DNA: TGTGCCAGCAGCCCTGGACAGGGTGGGCAGCCCCAGCATTTT; J: TRBJ1-5; V: TRBV3-1/TRBV3-2; size: NA; D: TRBD1
CDR3: CASSSSYRTSVGGSTDTQYF; DNA: TGTGCCAGCAGTTCCTCCTACAGGACTAGCGTAGGGGGGAGCACAGATACGCAGTATTTT; J: TRBJ2-3; V: TRBV28; size: NA; D: TRBD2
CDR3: CASSPTGRVRNEQFF; DNA: TGTGCCAGCAGCCCGACAGGGAGGGTGAGGAATGAGCAGTTCTTC; J: TRBJ2-1; V: TRBV7-6; size: NA; D: NA
CDR3: CASSVENGPAETQYF; DNA: TGTGCCAGCAGCGTAGAGAACGGGCCTGCTGAGACCCAGTACTTC; J: TRBJ2-5; V: TRBV9; size: NA; D: NA
CDR3: CASSGAGGPGDTQYF; DNA: TGTGCCAGCAGCGGGGCGGGAGGGCCAGGAGATACGCAGTATTTT; J: TRBJ2-3; V: TRBV9; size: NA; D: TRBD2
CDR3: CASSFTNWETQYF; DNA: TGTGCCAGCAGCTTCACAAATTGGGAGACCCAGTACTTC; J: TRBJ2-5; V: TRBV7-2; size: NA; D: NA
CDR3: CASSLQVGDTEAFF; DNA: TGTGCCAGCAGCTTGCAGGTTGGGGACACTGAAGCTTTCTTT; J: TRBJ1-1; V: TRBV5-6; size: NA; D: NA
CDR3: CASRPGKGDTEAFF; DNA: TGTGCCAGCAGACCCGGGAAGGGGGACACTGAAGCTTTCTTT; J: TRBJ1-1; V: TRBV2; size: few; D: NA
CDR3: CASSLLKGGKGSLHF; DNA: TGTGCCAGCAGCCTTCTTAAGGGGGGAAAAGGGTCCCTCCACTTT; J: TRBJ1-6; V: TRBV3-1/TRBV3-2; size: NA; D: NA
CDR3: CASSPQWSSYEQYF; DNA: TGTGCCAGTAGTCCCCAGTGGAGCTCCTACGAGCAGTACTTC; J: TRBJ2-7; V: TRBV19; size: NA; D: NA
CDR3: CASRAGTSNYGYTF; DNA: TGTGCCAGCAGGGCCGGGACTAGTAACTATGGCTACACCTTC; J: TRBJ1-2; V: TRBV28; size: NA; D: NA
CDR3: CSASGQENTEAFF; DNA: TGCAGTGCTAGTGGACAGGAGAACACTGAAGCTTTCTTT; J: TRBJ1-1; V: TRBV20-1; size: few; D: TRBD1
CDR3: CASSIGGGTEQPQHF; DNA: TGTGCCAGTAGTATAGGGGGAGGGACGGAGCAGCCCCAGCATTTT; J: TRBJ1-5; V: TRBV19; size: NA; D: NA
CDR3: CATSRDHGGAEAFF; DNA: TGTGCCACCAGCAGAGATCACGGGGGGGCTGAAGCTTTCTTT; J: TRBJ1-1; V: TRBV15; size: NA; D: NA
CDR3: CASSLEGRGANEQYF; DNA: TGTGCCAGCAGCTTGGAAGGGCGGGGGGCCAACGAGCAGTACTTC; J: TRBJ2-7; V: TRBV5-5; size: NA; D: TRBD2
CDR3: CASSIGQGETQYF; DNA: TGCGCCAGCAGCATAGGACAGGGAGAGACCCAGTACTTC; J: TRBJ2-5; V: TRBV5-1; size: NA; D: TRBD1
CDR3: CASSLSRGEQFF; DNA: TGTGCCAGCAGCCTAAGCCGCGGTGAGCAGTTCTTC; J: TRBJ2-1; V: TRBV11-2; size: NA; D: NA